The TCR beta chain under discussion was sequenced for a study of metastatic and nonmetastatic thyroid tumors. In the study overall: Across blood and tumor or nodule tissue, repertoires from malignant and benign thyroid patients were compared with one another.

V was clipped by 3 bases and J by 2 bases; unmatched bases: 2. Per the germline V gene, CDR1 is KGHSH and CDR2 is LQKENI. The CDR3 runs to 14 residues. Under the authors' procedure: The study took CDR3 differences across clinicopathological groups and made a distant-metastasis classifier for papillary thyroid cancer from them. From the PCR reads, TCRdb re-called clones with MiXCR. Clone size and V and J calls follow TCRdb, not the original study. The sample consists of 35,000 to 50,000 clones, about a sixth of them appearing once. A word on this clone: Antigen: not known.

Study-wide results and limits: Patients with malignant thyroid tumors reportedly had significantly higher TCR beta diversity than those with benign nodules, in blood and tumor.

Thyroid surgery was preceded by no treatment in any patient. The J gene is TRBJ2-7, the V gene TRBV18; 9 bases align to TRBD1. Source material: tumor tissue. The sequence derives from a female donor with papillary thyroid cancer or a benign thyroid nodule (not recorded which). Some clones in this sample may be carry-over from other donors' samples. The chain's CDR3 is CASSPGQGTYEQYF. CDR3 in DNA: TGTGCCAGCTCACCGGGACAGGGTACCTACGAGCAGTACTTC. Based on the CDR3 plus reference TRBV18 and TRBJ2-7, the full variable domain is NAGVMQNPRHLVRRRGQEARLRCSPMKGHSHVYWYRQLPEEGLKFMVYLQKENIIDESGMPKERFSAEFPKEGPSILRIQQVVRGDSAAYFCASSPGQGTYEQYFGPGTRLTVT.